This T cell receptor beta chain was captured in a study of blood T cell repertoires in COVID-19. Study as a whole: Some COVID-19 samples were acute and others convalescent; all came from the United States, Italy and Spain.

This CDR3 has 15 amino acids. V was pared by 3 bases and J by 8 bases, with 17 bases between. Germline V gene data show CDR1 as MDHEN and CDR2 as SYDVKM. Adults between roughly 18 and 95 years of age took part from about 24 US areas. Here immunoSEQ multiplex PCR was the method, and the copy in TCRdb shows in-frame clones only, minus some. The table lists some 400,000 clones, under 90% of them singletons, with about 1.7% in the top ten. The material sequenced was PBMCs or T cells enriched from blood (not recorded which). The clonotype was recovered from a woman aged 25-40 years who had recovered from COVID-19. The chain has TRBV28 and TRBJ2-1; TRBD2 is a possible D gene (6 bases). CDR3 region: CASSLDQIGGDEQFF. The CDR3 bases are TGTGCCAGCAGTTTGGACCAGATTGGAGGGGATGAGCAGTTCTTC.